This is a list of T cell receptor beta chains from one sample in a study of blood T cell repertoires in COVID-19. The data were produced by immunoSEQ multiplex PCR, yet TCRdb's version contains in-frame clones alone and is incomplete. The sample lists around 300,000 clones; around 87% were seen once. The specimen was PBMCs or T cells enriched from blood (not recorded which). Receptors were obtained from a woman aged 18-29 years with acute COVID-19. Both conserved end residues are part of each CDR3. Each record gives: V gene, J gene, clone size, D gene, CDR3 protein, CDR3 DNA. The D gene is left open where the match is weak. Only part of the rows carry a size: once, few, many, or a class if the clone is expanded.

>TRBV28|TRBJ1-1|NA|TRBD1
CASSSPGQRNTEAFF
TGTGCCAGCAGTTCTCCGGGACAGCGGAACACTGAAGCTTTCTTT
>TRBV12-3/TRBV12-4|TRBJ2-5|NA|NA
CASNRDRGETQYF
TGTGCCAGCAATAGAGATAGGGGAGAGACCCAGTACTTC
>TRBV30|TRBJ1-4|NA|NA
CAWSGMGSEKLFF
TGTGCCTGGAGTGGGATGGGGAGTGAAAAACTGTTTTTT
>TRBV7-2|TRBJ1-6|NA|NA
CASSLGGRSPLHF
TGTGCCAGCAGCCTAGGGGGGCGATCACCCCTCCACTTT
>TRBV27|TRBJ2-7|NA|NA
CASSLESESSYEQYF
TGTGCCAGCAGCCTCGAAAGCGAGAGCTCCTACGAGCAGTACTTC
>TRBV28|TRBJ2-7|NA|TRBD1
CAGGDRAYEQYF
TGTGCCGGGGGGGACAGGGCCTACGAGCAGTACTTC
>TRBV15|TRBJ2-3|NA|NA
CATSRDRGRDTYF
TGTGCCACCAGCAGAGATCGGGGCAGGGACACGTATTTT
>TRBV6-5|TRBJ2-2|few|NA
CASSSGQFFTGELFF
TGTGCCAGCAGTTCGGGACAATTTTTTACCGGGGAGCTGTTTTTT
>TRBV6-5|TRBJ2-6|NA|NA
CASRPRLRGANVLTF
TGTGCCAGCAGACCTAGACTGAGAGGGGCCAACGTCCTGACTTTC
>TRBV6-5|TRBJ1-5|NA|NA
CASSTRRGGNQPQHF
TGTGCCAGCAGTACCCGGCGGGGTGGCAATCAGCCCCAGCATTTT
>TRBV29-1|TRBJ1-2|NA|TRBD1
CSVRTGGHGYTF
TGCAGCGTTAGGACAGGAGGCCATGGCTACACCTTC
>TRBV4-2|TRBJ1-1|NA|NA
CASSQAQGHMNTEAFF
TGTGCCAGCAGCCAAGCCCAGGGACACATGAACACTGAAGCTTTCTTT
>TRBV6-6|TRBJ1-5|NA|NA
CASSLGTAVLGQPQHF
TGTGCCAGCAGTTTAGGCACAGCCGTACTGGGTCAGCCCCAGCATTTT
>TRBV28|TRBJ2-5|NA|TRBD1
CASSFRDRGQETQYF
TGTGCCAGCAGTTTCCGGGACAGGGGCCAAGAGACCCAGTACTTC
>TRBV28|TRBJ1-2|once|TRBD1
CASNQPSTGSYGYTF
TGTGCCAGCAACCAGCCATCGACAGGGAGCTATGGCTACACCTTC
>TRBV7-6|TRBJ1-1|NA|NA
CASSLVRGNIEAFF
TGTGCCAGCAGCTTAGTGCGGGGAAACATTGAAGCTTTCTTT
>TRBV14|TRBJ2-3|few|NA
CASSQRQTSDTQYF
TGTGCCAGCAGCCAAAGACAGACAAGTGATACGCAGTATTTT
>TRBV28|TRBJ2-7|NA|TRBD2
CASRGLANYEQYF
TGTGCCAGCAGGGGACTAGCGAACTACGAGCAGTACTTC
>TRBV5-1|TRBJ2-1|NA|NA
CASSLFRDLYNEQFF
TGCGCCAGCAGCTTGTTCCGGGATCTCTACAATGAGCAGTTCTTC
>TRBV28|TRBJ1-2|NA|NA
CASNLKGEVNTF
TGTGCCAGCAACTTGAAGGGAGAGGTGAACACCTTC
>TRBV28|TRBJ1-1|once|NA
CASTLGMKGGTEAFF
TGTGCCAGCACCTTGGGGATGAAGGGAGGCACTGAAGCTTTCTTT
>TRBV5-1|TRBJ2-1|NA|TRBD1
CASSLWTGNNEQFF
TGCGCCAGCAGCTTGTGGACAGGGAACAATGAGCAGTTCTTC
>TRBV29-1|TRBJ2-2|NA|TRBD2
CSAQTSGAGELFF
TGCAGCGCCCAGACTAGCGGGGCCGGGGAGCTGTTTTTT
>TRBV28|TRBJ1-2|NA|NA
CASATLGEDLYGYTF
TGTGCCAGCGCCACGCTCGGGGAGGATCTCTATGGCTACACCTTC
>TRBV27|TRBJ1-2|NA|NA
CASSLLPNRQYGYTF
TGTGCCAGCAGTTTACTGCCCAATCGACAATATGGCTACACCTTC
>TRBV7-3|TRBJ1-2|NA|TRBD1
CASSLLPQGANYGYTF
TGTGCCAGCAGCTTACTTCCGCAGGGGGCGAACTATGGCTACACCTTC
>TRBV28|TRBJ1-2|NA|NA
CASSFSLGYTF
TGTGCCAGCAGTTTCAGTCTTGGCTACACCTTC
>TRBV28|TRBJ1-6|NA|NA
CASSFRNSPLHF
TGTGCCAGCAGTTTCCGGAATTCACCCCTCCACTTT
>TRBV28|TRBJ1-2|NA|NA
CASSQPPLSYGYTF
TGTGCCAGCAGTCAACCCCCCCTATCCTATGGCTACACCTTC
>TRBV15|TRBJ1-1|few|TRBD1
CATSHVTGGTEAFF
TGTGCCACCAGCCATGTGACAGGGGGGACTGAAGCTTTCTTT
>TRBV21-1|TRBJ1-1|NA|NA
CASPGQVNTEAFF
TGTGCCAGCCCTGGTCAGGTGAACACTGAAGCTTTCTTT
>TRBV28|TRBJ1-2|NA|NA
CASSLSRGRNYGYTF
TGTGCCAGCAGTTTAAGTCGGGGGAGAAACTATGGCTACACCTTC
>TRBV18|TRBJ1-5|NA|NA
CASSVGNQPQHF
TGTGCCAGCTCAGTCGGTAATCAGCCCCAGCATTTT
>TRBV27|TRBJ2-1|NA|TRBD1
CASSYKSGGSGEQFF
TGTGCCAGCAGTTATAAATCAGGGGGATCTGGTGAGCAGTTCTTC
>TRBV24-1|TRBJ2-1|once|NA
CATGSGGALWNEQFF
TGTGCCACCGGTTCTGGGGGGGCTCTGTGGAATGAGCAGTTCTTC
>TRBV19|TRBJ2-2|NA|NA
CASKRLRDTGELFF
TGTGCCAGCAAGCGGTTAAGGGACACCGGGGAGCTGTTTTTT
>TRBV3-1/TRBV3-2|TRBJ2-2|NA|TRBD2
CASSLMSGRADGELFF
TGTGCCAGCAGCCTCATGAGCGGGAGGGCTGACGGGGAGCTGTTTTTT
>TRBV27|TRBJ1-5|NA|NA
CASSLRQGGGQPQHF
TGTGCCAGCAGTTTACGGCAGGGAGGAGGTCAGCCCCAGCATTTT
>TRBV6-5|TRBJ2-1|NA|NA
CASSYRGEGEQFF
TGTGCCAGCAGTTACAGGGGTGAAGGTGAGCAGTTCTTC
>TRBV24-1|TRBJ2-5|once|TRBD1
CATRGQGRETQYF
TGTGCCACCAGGGGACAGGGGAGGGAGACCCAGTACTTC
>TRBV19|TRBJ1-1|NA|NA
CASSRYGEMNTEAFF
TGTGCCAGTAGTAGATATGGGGAGATGAACACTGAAGCTTTCTTT
>TRBV7-3|TRBJ2-7|NA|TRBD1
CASSYGQGREQYF
TGTGCCAGCAGCTATGGACAGGGGAGAGAGCAGTACTTC
>TRBV5-1|TRBJ1-3|NA|NA
CASSFGTPSGNTIYF
TGCGCCAGCAGCTTCGGGACTCCCTCTGGAAACACCATATATTTT
>TRBV10-3|TRBJ1-2|NA|TRBD1
CAISETGTGGVGGYTF
TGTGCCATCAGTGAGACCGGGACAGGGGGCGTGGGTGGCTACACCTTC
>TRBV5-4|TRBJ2-3|once|TRBD2
CASSLWGLALDTQYF
TGTGCCAGCAGCTTGTGGGGACTAGCGTTAGATACGCAGTATTTT
>TRBV28|TRBJ1-1|NA|NA
CAAGGAGEAFF
TGTGCCGCTGGGGGGGCGGGTGAAGCTTTCTTT
>TRBV18|TRBJ1-2|NA|TRBD1
CASSPSGQVIAYGYTF
TGTGCCAGCTCACCGAGCGGACAGGTCATCGCATATGGCTACACCTTC
>TRBV11-2|TRBJ1-5|few|NA
CASSPQGSRNQPQHF
TGTGCCAGCAGCCCACAGGGCAGCCGTAATCAGCCCCAGCATTTT
>TRBV7-9|TRBJ1-2|NA|TRBD1
CASSITGAAGNPNYGYTF
TGTGCCAGCAGCATAACAGGGGCCGCCGGGAACCCTAACTATGGCTACACCTTC
>TRBV6-4|TRBJ1-2|NA|TRBD1
CASRLEGDRGADTYGYTF
TGTGCCAGCAGACTAGAAGGGGACAGGGGGGCAGATACCTATGGCTACACCTTC
>TRBV9|TRBJ2-7|NA|TRBD2
CASSKKGVTSGTLEQYF
TGTGCCAGCAGCAAAAAAGGGGTGACTAGCGGGACTCTCGAGCAGTACTTC